The 10 T cell receptor beta chains reported below all come from one sample, sequenced in a study of cytomegalovirus exposure and HLA in healthy donors. It was with 60 Vbeta and 13 Jbeta primers that the PCR ran. TCRdb keeps only in-frame clones here, not all; method: immunoSEQ multiplex PCR. This table has some 190,000 clones, more than 75% appearing once. The source material was PBMCs. These receptors were taken from a woman in her twenties or thirties in good health and CMV-seropositive.

This clone occurred once. The rearrangement uses TRBV6-1 and TRBJ1-5, with D tentatively TRBD1 (5 bases). There are 15 residues in the CDR3. V was cut by 5 bases and J by 3 bases, with 14 bases left in between. CDR1 MNHNS and CDR2 SASEGT come from the germline V gene. The CDR3 DNA reads TGTGCCAGCAGTACTCTAGGGGTAGACAATCAGCCCCAGCATTTT. This sequence encodes CASSTLGVDNQPQHF.

The V gene is TRBV4-1, the J gene TRBJ1-2; 9 bases line up with TRBD1. Losses at the gene ends were 2 bases for V and 4 bases for J; bases not matched to a gene: 5. This CDR3 has 15 amino acids. The germline CDR1 and CDR2 sequences are MGHRA and YSYEKL. The CDR3 sequence: CASSQYGQGSYGYTF. The DNA of the CDR3 is TGCGCCAGCAGCCAATATGGACAGGGGAGCTATGGCTACACCTTC.

The CDR3 region has the DNA TGTGCCAGCAGGACCCTGGACGGGGGGGGCAGTGAGCAGTTCTTC. This codes for CASRTLDGGGSEQFF. The chain is built from TRBV5-4 and TRBJ2-1; TRBD2 matches 8 bases. CDR1 is SGHNT and CDR2 is YYREEE in the germline V gene (reference sequence). The CDR3 is 15 residues long. Trimming cost V 5 bases and J 9 bases; bases outside gene matches: 13.

This clone was detected only a few times. This chain uses TRBV7-8 with TRBJ2-7; tentative D call: TRBD1 (5 bases). Germline assignment: CDR1 SGHVS and CDR2 FQNEAQ. The CDR3 is 15 residues long. The germline V and J ends were trimmed by 3 bases and 3 bases, with 15 bases remaining between them. The CDR3 is CASSFNSGHLYEQYF. CDR3 in DNA: TGTGCCAGCAGCTTTAATTCCGGACACCTCTACGAGCAGTACTTC.

This clone was seen more than once but under ten times. CDR3 DNA: TGTGCCAGCAGCTGGGGGAGGGACACTGAAGCTTTCTTT. Residues: CASSWGRDTEAFF. The V call is TRBV5-4, the J call TRBJ1-1; D possibly corresponds to TRBD1 (5 bases). The CDR3 is 13 amino acids. Per the germline V gene, CDR1 is SGHNT and CDR2 is YYREEE (reference sequence). V was trimmed by 3 bases and J by 3 bases, leaving 9 bases between them. Complete variable domain (other parts from reference TRBV5-4 and TRBJ1-1): ETGVTQSPTHLIKTRGQQVTLRCSSQSGHNTVSWYQQALGQGPQFIFQYYREEENGRGNFPPRFSGLQFPNYSSELNVNALELDDSALYLCASSWGRDTEAFFGQGTRLTVV.

This clone is termed medium-sized. This rearrangement joins TRBV7-8 to TRBJ1-5; 7 bases are shared with TRBD1. The V and J ends lost 1 base and 3 bases, in that order; junction bases with no gene match: 3. CDR1 is SGHVS and CDR2 is FQNEAQ in the germline V gene. This CDR3 has 15 residues. CDR3 in amino acids: CASSLGTGVNQPQHF. The CDR3 coding sequence is TGTGCCAGCAGCTTAGGGACAGGTGTCAATCAGCCCCAGCATTTT.

The gene calls are TRBV28 and TRBJ1-5, with D maybe TRBD1 (6 bases). Trimming stripped 3 bases from V and 9 bases from J, with 6 bases between. The germline CDR1 and CDR2 sequences are MDHEN and SYDVKM. The CDR3 totals 11 residues. The CDR3 sequence: CASSFRGPQHF. The CDR3 DNA follows: TGTGCCAGCAGTTTCAGGGGGCCCCAGCATTTT.

This clone was picked up one time. This chain joins TRBV27 and TRBJ2-5; 7 bases are shared with TRBD1. The germline V gene encodes CDR1 MNHEY and CDR2 SMNVEV (reference sequence). Unmatched junction bases numbered 7, after V lost 4 bases and J lost 5 bases. The CDR3 runs to 14 residues. The CDR3 protein is CASSSPGQWETQYF. In DNA, the CDR3 is TGTGCCAGCAGTTCCCCGGGACAGTGGGAGACCCAGTACTTC.

The CDR3 is CASSSPGDSSSYNEQFF. In DNA form, the CDR3 reads TGTGCCAGCAGCTCCCCCGGGGACTCGAGCTCCTACAATGAGCAGTTCTTC. The chain combines TRBV4-2 with TRBJ2-1; tentative D call: TRBD2 (6 bases). V was trimmed by 5 bases and J by 0 bases, leaving 17 bases between them. CDR1 LGHNA and CDR2 YNFKEQ come from the germline V gene. The CDR3 totals 17 residues.

This chain uses TRBV28 with TRBJ2-7; 9 bases align to TRBD1. Germline CDR1 MDHEN, CDR2 SYDVKM. The ends lost 2 bases at V and 7 bases at J; junction bases unmatched: 15. The CDR3 is 17 amino acids. CDR3 loop: CASSLGDRVKGVGEQYF. The CDR3 DNA is TGTGCCAGCAGTTTAGGGGACAGGGTAAAGGGTGTAGGAGAGCAGTACTTC.